This T cell receptor (beta chain) was recorded in a study of molecular identifiers for immune sequencing clone quantification. Study in general: Across replicate runs, RNA obtained from approximately 20,000 or 100,000 naive CD8 cells was divided into five, with four undergoing sequencing. Study-wide results and caveats: Underestimated sizes of highly expanded clones could result from identical TCR molecules that share a barcode.

CDR3 length: 19 amino acids. Trimming removed 0 bases from V and 0 bases from J, with 19 bases in between. CDR1 ENHRY and CDR2 SYGVKD come from the germline V gene. This clonotype was observed at least ten times. Its antigen is unknown. Bulk TCR library preparation followed previously described methods with listed TCR primers. Each CDR3 protein gets one entry after TCRdb re-called the PCR reads with MiXCR. Counted here are about 640,000 distinct CDR3 sequences, just under 20% occurring once; the ten biggest clones make up roughly 0.9%. The V call is TRBV10-3, the J call TRBJ2-3; D gene uncertain. The source is a human donor in good health. Some libraries in this study had Jurkat cell RNA spiked in. The sample consisted of naive CD8+ T cells from blood, with Jurkat cell RNA spiked in. Subset indicated: FACS-sorted CD8+CD4-CCR7+CD45RA+ naive T cells. CDR3 DNA sequence: TGTGCCATCAGTGAGTCGTTACTGGGAATTCCCGCTAGCACAGATACGCAGTATTTT. Its protein is CAISESLLGIPASTDTQYF.